The TCR beta chain under discussion was sequenced for a study of cytomegalovirus exposure and HLA in healthy donors. Study-wide background: The same platform was used for the 120 validation repertoires and the approximately 670 first-cohort repertoires, a later analysis reported. Study results and limitations: The study designated roughly 160 TCR beta chains cytomegalovirus-associated. Among TCR sequences, most were rare, though some public TCRs appeared in many donors. The classifier reportedly diagnosed cytomegalovirus status with high sensitivity and specificity.

Produced via immunoSEQ multiplex PCR; TCRdb's table is partial and in-frame only. The data contain some 69,000 clones, just under 95% of them singletons. Germline V gives CDR1 MNHNS, CDR2 SASEGT. This CDR3 comprises 14 residues. Trimming shortened V by 1 base and J by 1 base, and 8 bases separated the two germline ends. About this clone: What it binds is not known.

Source material: PBMCs. This TCR derives from a man younger than 35 in good health and CMV-seropositive. The rearrangement joins TRBV6-1 to TRBJ2-7, with TRBD2 as a possible D gene (6 bases). CDR3 sequence: CASSEVGGSYEQYF. The CDR3, as DNA: TGTGCCAGCAGTGAAGTTGGGGGGTCCTACGAGCAGTACTTC.